Described below is a single TCR beta chain sequence and its context. Germline V gives CDR1 SGHDT, CDR2 YYEEEE. The germline V and J ends were trimmed by 6 bases and 9 bases, with 10 bases remaining between them. The CDR3 length is 11 residues. TCRdb analysed the RT-PCR reads with MiXCR anew, one entry per CDR3 protein. The sample includes 630,000 or so distinct CDR3 sequences, approximately 14% of them seen just once. This sample was taken from a study of response to subunit inactivated influenza vaccine. Here the sequenced sample was PBMCs from blood, taken 12 days after vaccination. This receptor was identified in a man aged 50 to 59 who received an inactivated influenza vaccine. The chain couples TRBV5-6 to TRBJ2-1; D is uncertain. CDR3 residues: CASNIKGEQFF. The DNA of the CDR3 is TGTGCCAGCAACATTAAGGGTGAGCAGTTCTTC.